Shown below are 14 T cell receptor beta chains from a single sample sequenced in a study of technical replicates of blood from several donors. The data were produced by immunoSEQ multiplex PCR, yet TCRdb's version contains in-frame clones alone and is incomplete. Of 60,000 to 90,000 clones listed, roughly 96% were seen once; the top ten hold around 0.2%. Source material: T cells isolated from PBMCs. These receptors all come from a human donor in good health.

This clone has a handful of counts. V usage is TRBV29-1 and J usage is TRBJ1-5; the D is unclear. CDR1 SQVTM and CDR2 ANQGSEA come from the germline V gene. The CDR3 extends over 12 amino acids. Between the trimmed V and J ends, which lost 4 bases and 0 bases, there was a span of 4 bases. This CDR3 reads CSVGHSNQPQHF. The CDR3 coding sequence is TGCAGCGTTGGACATAGCAATCAGCCCCAGCATTTT.

This clone was seen once. The chain carries TRBV2 and TRBJ2-7, with 10 bases matching TRBD2. The CDR3 extends over 16 amino acids. Germline CDR1 is SNHLY and CDR2 is FYNNEI. With 5 bases clipped from V and 1 base from J, the junction kept 8 bases outside the gene matches. The CDR3 region has the DNA TGTGCCAGCAGTATTGATAGGACTAGCGGTTCCTACGAGCAGTACTTC. Translation: CASSIDRTSGSYEQYF.

In its sample, this clone was seen once. The CDR3 nucleotides read TGTGCCATCAGTGGGACATCCTATGGCTACACCTTC. Its translation is CAISGTSYGYTF. The chain employs TRBV10-3 and TRBJ1-2; a possible D gene is TRBD1 (5 bases). Per germline, CDR1 ENHRY and CDR2 SYGVKD. The CDR3 totals 12 residues. Trimming stripped 4 bases from V and 4 bases from J, with 7 bases between.

This chain connects TRBV7-2 to TRBJ2-7, with 7 positions matching TRBD1. With 1 base clipped from V and 4 bases from J, the junction kept 4 bases outside the gene matches. The CDR3 is 14 residues long. Germline loops: CDR1 SGHTA, CDR2 FQGNSA. CDR3 sequence reads: CASSLEGAGYEQYF. In DNA, the CDR3 is TGTGCCAGCAGCTTAGAGGGGGCAGGTTACGAGCAGTACTTC.

This chain uses TRBV6-1 with TRBJ2-5; 8 bases agree with TRBD1. The germline V gene encodes CDR1 MNHNS and CDR2 SASEGT. This CDR3 comprises 15 residues. V shed 7 bases and J 3 bases; nucleotides not matched to a gene: 10. CDR3 amino acids: CASIVDRAFKETQYF. DNA of the CDR3: TGTGCCAGCATTGTGGACAGGGCATTTAAAGAGACCCAGTACTTC.

J is TRBJ2-2 and V is TRBV27; D is ambiguous. Germline V gene lookup returns CDR1 MNHEY and CDR2 SMNVEV (reference sequence). The CDR3 loop spans 14 amino acids. The ends were cut back, 2 bases at V and 6 bases at J, with 10 bases in the middle. The CDR3 reads CASSLDIRPGELFF. CDR3 nucleotides: TGTGCCAGCAGTTTAGACATCCGCCCCGGGGAGCTGTTTTTT.

The gene calls are TRBV11-2 and TRBJ1-1; the D gene is possibly TRBD1 (6 bases). Germline CDR1 is SGHAT and CDR2 is FQNNGV. The length of the CDR3 is 14 residues. Trimming took off 1 base at V and 5 bases at J, with 11 bases between the two ends. CDR3 region: CASSLVQGWTEAFF. The CDR3 DNA reads as TGTGCCAGCAGCTTAGTACAGGGTTGGACTGAAGCTTTCTTT.

The chain uses TRBV13 and TRBJ2-5; 7 nucleotides match TRBD1. The CDR3 extends over 17 amino acids. CDR1 and CDR2 (germline): PRHDT, FYEKMQ (reference sequence). Trimming cost V 5 bases and J 7 bases; bases outside gene matches: 19. The CDR3 is CASSVVPGQSAAGTQYF. The CDR3 DNA follows: TGTGCCAGCAGCGTAGTGCCGGGACAGTCCGCCGCGGGGACCCAGTACTTC.

This chain joins TRBV7-3 and TRBJ1-1, with D possibly being TRBD1 (5 bases). CDR1 and CDR2 (germline): SGHTA, FQGTGA. The CDR3 is 13 residues long. V lost 5 bases to trimming and J lost 2 bases, with 9 bases between them. The CDR3 sequence is CASSADSNTEAFF. The CDR3 DNA sequence: TGTGCCAGCAGCGCAGACAGCAACACTGAAGCTTTCTTT.

V is TRBV9 and J is TRBJ1-2; TRBD1 is a possible D gene (5 bases). V shed 2 bases and J shed 4 bases, with 9 bases lying between them. Germline lookup yields CDR1 SGDLS and CDR2 YYNGEE. CDR3 length: 13 amino acids. For the CDR3, the DNA is TGTGCCAGCAGCGTCGGGACTGCCTATGGCTACACCTTC. Translating it yields CASSVGTAYGYTF.

The chain links TRBV6-1 to TRBJ1-5, with D perhaps matching TRBD1 (5 bases). The V end lost 2 bases, the J end lost 4 bases, and 15 bases lay between the germline ends. CDR1 is MNHNS and CDR2 is SASEGT in the germline V gene. The CDR3 extends over 16 amino acids. The CDR3 DNA follows: TGTGCCAGCAGTGAACCCTTTGGACATTCAAATCAGCCCCAGCATTTT. Protein product: CASSEPFGHSNQPQHF.

This chain links TRBV4-1 with TRBJ2-1, with no clear D. The CDR3 extends over 16 amino acids. V shed 1 base and J shed 4 bases, with 14 bases lying between them. The germline V gene encodes CDR1 MGHRA and CDR2 YSYEKL. The CDR3 DNA reads TGCGCCAGCAGCCAAGTTAACTTGATTTCTTACAATGAGCAGTTCTTC. Translating gives CASSQVNLISYNEQFF.

The genes are TRBV27 and TRBJ2-1, with 9 bases aligning to TRBD1. Losses at the gene ends were 7 bases for V and 5 bases for J; bases not matched to a gene: 3. From germline, CDR1 is MNHEY and CDR2 SMNVEV (reference sequence). This CDR3 has 13 amino acids. The CDR3 region is CASTGQGDNEQFF. The CDR3 DNA reads TGTGCCAGCACGGGACAGGGAGACAATGAGCAGTTCTTC.

V gene TRBV10-1 combines with J gene TRBJ1-1, with 7 bases fitting TRBD1. Germline V CDR1 and CDR2: WNHNN, SYGVQD (reference sequence). This CDR3 region has 16 residues. Trimming at V came to 0 bases and at J to 7 bases, leaving 11 bases not matched to a gene. CDR3 region: CASSESIGGRQGEAFF. CDR3 DNA: TGCGCCAGCAGTGAGTCGATCGGGGGCCGACAGGGTGAAGCTTTCTTT.